This TCR beta chain was identified during a study of blood T cell repertoires in COVID-19. Study-level background: From the United States, Italy and Spain came samples of acute and convalescent COVID-19. T cells, B-cell-depleted T cells, or PBMCs supplied cDNA or gDNA.

Authors' processing steps: Amplifying reference gene primers gave estimates of nucleated cell counts. Profiling relied on immunoSEQ multiplex PCR, and the TCRdb table lists in-frame clones only, not all of them. V and J calls and clone size are those listed in that table; D and trimming were worked out from the DNA. The table includes under 300,000 clones, over 65% detected once. The CDR3 totals 14 residues. Trimming stripped 2 bases from V and 2 bases from J, with 7 bases between. From germline, CDR1 is KGHSH and CDR2 LQKENI. The clonotype was recovered from a woman of 80 years or more with acute or convalescent COVID-19. Source material: peripheral blood. J is TRBJ1-5 and V is TRBV18; a weak D match, TRBD1 (5 bases). The CDR3 protein is CASSPGAGNQPQHF. The CDR3 bases are TGTGCCAGCTCACCAGGGGCAGGCAATCAGCCCCAGCATTTT. The variable domain in full, completed from reference TRBV18 and TRBJ1-5, reads NAGVMQNPRHLVRRRGQEARLRCSPMKGHSHVYWYRQLPEEGLKFMVYLQKENIIDESGMPKERFSAEFPKEGPSILRIQQVVRGDSAAYFCASSPGAGNQPQHFGDGTRLSIL.